Shown below are 17 T cell receptor beta chains from a single sample sequenced in a study of CD8 T cells in Susac syndrome. RNA, at roughly 0.5 to 1 ug, was reverse transcribed with random hexamers. TCRdb used MiXCR to reprocess the immunoSEQ multiplex PCR reads, holding one entry per CDR3 protein. The profile shows some 260,000 distinct CDR3 sequences, about 85% of them singletons. The specimen sequenced was CD8+ T cells from PBMCs. The receptor source for this set is a human donor with multiple sclerosis.

The genes are TRBV13 and TRBJ2-3; 10 bases are shared with TRBD2. CDR1 is PRHDT, CDR2 FYEKMQ, per germline (reference sequence). CDR3 size: 14 residues. The ends lost 11 bases at V and 1 base at J; junction bases unmatched: 6. CDR3 coding DNA: TGTGCCTGTAATAGCGGGAGGCGCACAGATACGCAGTATTTT. This encodes CACNSGRRTDTQYF.

The chain couples TRBV7-6 to TRBJ1-5; no firm D call. The CDR3 is 14 amino acids. From germline, CDR1 is SGHVS and CDR2 FNYEAQ. Trimming removed 5 bases from V and 2 bases from J, with 10 bases in between. The CDR3 DNA follows: TGTGCCAGCAGCCCTGGAGTGGGCAATCAGCCCCAGCATTTT. As protein: CASSPGVGNQPQHF.

This chain uses TRBV15 with TRBJ2-3, with 7 bases identical to TRBD2. With 3 bases clipped from V and 1 base from J, the junction kept 4 bases outside the gene matches. From germline, CDR1 is LNHNV and CDR2 YYDKDF (reference sequence). The CDR3 spans 15 residues. The chain's CDR3 is CATSSGTIGTDTQYF. In nucleotides, the CDR3 is TGTGCCACCAGCAGCGGGACTATCGGCACAGATACGCAGTATTTT.

This chain connects TRBV4-1 to TRBJ2-1; the match to TRBD2 covers 9 bases. Trimming cost V 4 bases and J 4 bases; bases outside gene matches: 8. The length of the CDR3 is 16 residues. Germline lookup yields CDR1 MGHRA and CDR2 YSYEKL. The CDR3: CASSPDSSGGYNEQFF. CDR3 nucleotide sequence: TGCGCCAGCAGCCCAGACTCCAGCGGGGGGTACAATGAGCAGTTCTTC.

This clonotype was counted only a few times. The chain has TRBV6-2 or TRBV6-3 and TRBJ2-3; no definite D call. V was cut by 4 bases and J by 6 bases, with 8 bases left in between. CDR1 is MNHEY, CDR2 SVGEGT, per germline. This CDR3 is built from 12 residues. For the CDR3, the DNA is TGTGCCAGCAGTTCGGCCCGGGATACGCAGTATTTT. This sequence encodes CASSSARDTQYF.

The V and J genes are TRBV7-3 and TRBJ2-5; D ambiguous. V was cut by 5 bases and J by 3 bases, with 16 bases left in between. The CDR3 covers 15 residues. From germline, CDR1 is SGHTA and CDR2 FQGTGA. CDR3 protein: CASSEIGPLKETQYF. The CDR3 bases are TGTGCCAGCAGCGAAATTGGTCCGTTAAAAGAGACCCAGTACTTC.

The chain couples TRBV12-3 or TRBV12-4 to TRBJ1-5; no reliable D call. Trimming took off 3 bases at V and 0 bases at J, with 12 bases between the two ends. This CDR3 has 16 amino acids. The CDR3 protein is CASSFAGLNSNQPQHF. In nucleotides, the CDR3 is TGTGCCAGCAGTTTTGCCGGTCTAAATAGCAATCAGCCCCAGCATTTT.

The chain has TRBV27 and TRBJ2-3, with D perhaps given as TRBD1 or TRBD2 (5 bases each). Germline values: CDR1 MNHEY, CDR2 SMNVEV (reference sequence). The CDR3 covers 14 residues. V was trimmed by 3 bases and J by 4 bases, leaving 11 bases between them. The CDR3 coding sequence is TGTGCCAGCAGTTTTGGGGGAGCCGCAGATACGCAGTATTTT. Protein sequence: CASSFGGAADTQYF.

J is TRBJ2-5 and V is TRBV3-1, with 7 bases aligning to TRBD2. Germline V CDR1 and CDR2: LGHDT, YNNKEL (reference sequence). The CDR3 length is 16 residues. After removal of 0 bases from V and 2 bases from J, the junction contained 6 bases not matched to a gene. CDR3 residues: CASSQDLPRGQETQYF. The CDR3 DNA reads as TGTGCCAGCAGCCAAGATTTGCCGCGGGGGCAAGAGACCCAGTACTTC.

This clonotype was detected once. The rearrangement links TRBV7-8 to TRBJ1-2, with a weak D call TRBD1 (5 bases). V lost 4 bases and J 5 bases, leaving 14 bases between the germline ends. The germline gives CDR1 SGHVS, CDR2 FQNEAQ. This CDR3 region has 14 residues. In DNA, the CDR3 is TGTGCCAGCAGCTCCGAAGGGGCAGGGTATGGCTACACCTTC. This codes for CASSSEGAGYGYTF. Full variable domain (missing parts from reference TRBV7-8 and TRBJ1-2): GAGVSQSPRYKVAKRGQDVALRCDPISGHVSLFWYQQALGQGPEFLTYFQNEAQLDKSGLPSDRFFAERPEGSVSTLKIQRTQQEDSAVYLCASSSEGAGYGYTFGSGTRLTVV.

This clonotype was counted a single time. The CDR3: CASSLGNQELDYEQYF. The CDR3, as DNA: TGTGCCAGCAGCTTGGGGAATCAGGAGCTTGATTACGAGCAGTACTTC. The J gene is TRBJ2-7, the V gene TRBV13; D gene ambiguous. The CDR3 sequence is 16 residues long. Germline CDR1 is PRHDT and CDR2 is FYEKMQ (reference sequence). The germline V and J ends were trimmed by 3 bases and 4 bases, with 19 bases remaining between them.

The chain recombines TRBV7-3 with TRBJ2-7, with D possibly being TRBD1 (6 bases). The V and J ends lost 0 bases and 7 bases respectively, with 16 bases between them. The CDR3 is 15 residues long. The germline CDR1 and CDR2 sequences are SGHTA and FQGTGA. The CDR3 DNA reads as TGTGCCAGCAGCTTAACCGGGACCAGGGGAACGGAGCAGTACTTC. Protein product: CASSLTGTRGTEQYF.

This clonotype was found a few times. The CDR3: CASSWSLAGGTDTQYF. Written as DNA, the CDR3 is TGCGCCAGCAGCTGGTCTTTAGCGGGAGGGACAGATACGCAGTATTTT. The chain employs TRBV5-1 and TRBJ2-3; 11 bases match TRBD2. The CDR3 sequence is 16 residues long. Germline CDR1 SGHRS, CDR2 YFSETQ. V dropped 3 bases and J dropped 3; count of bases not matched to a gene: 6.

The chain combines TRBV5-1 with TRBJ2-4; D not certain. This CDR3 is built from 15 residues. Germline V gene sequence: CDR1 SGHRS, CDR2 YFSETQ. Trimming took 5 bases from V and 8 from J, leaving 20 bases between them. CDR3 nucleotide sequence: TGCGCCAGCAGACCAAAAATAGGCGGCCGGGACATTCAGTACTTC. It codes for CASRPKIGGRDIQYF.

The chain couples TRBV11-2 to TRBJ1-3; D not certain. CDR1 is SGHAT and CDR2 is FQNNGV in the germline V gene. Between the trimmed V and J ends, which lost 2 bases and 11 bases, there was a span of 10 bases. This CDR3 is built from 12 residues. Here the CDR3 reads CASSLSVRAIYF. In DNA, the CDR3 is TGTGCCAGCAGCTTATCCGTCAGAGCCATATATTTT. Using reference TRBV11-2 and TRBJ1-3 for the parts outside the CDR3, the full variable domain is EAGVAQSPRYKIIEKRQSVAFWCNPISGHATLYWYQQILGQGPKLLIQFQNNGVVDDSQLPKDRFSAERLKGVDSTLKIQPAKLEDSAVYLCASSLSVRAIYFGEGSWLTVV.

This clonotype was recorded only once. The CDR3 DNA reads as TGTGCCAGCAGCTTGGAACTAGCGGATAATGAGCAGTTCTTC. Translating gives CASSLELADNEQFF. The rearrangement joins TRBV7-6 to TRBJ2-1; 8 bases fit TRBD2. Per germline, CDR1 SGHVS and CDR2 FNYEAQ. There are 14 residues in the CDR3. V lost 3 bases and J lost 7; bases outside the gene matches: 5. Together with reference TRBV7-6 and TRBJ2-1, the CDR3 gives the full variable domain: GAGVSQSPRYKVTKRGQDVALRCDPISGHVSLYWYRQALGQGPEFLTYFNYEAQQDKSGLPNDRFSAERPEGSISTLTIQRTEQRDSAMYRCASSLELADNEQFFGPGTRLTVL.

This clonotype was counted only a few times. The chain combines TRBV19 with TRBJ2-1, with D unresolved. The V gene's germline CDR1 is LNHDA and CDR2 SQIVND (reference sequence). V was pared by 9 bases and J by 4 bases, with 4 bases between. The CDR3 sequence is 10 residues long. CDR3 coding DNA: TGTGCCAGCAAATACAATGAGCAGTTCTTC. Encoded protein: CASKYNEQFF.